The clone carrying this TCR beta chain was detected a few times. Treatment here: oral pan-JAK inhibitor, 5-10 mg twice daily. The CDR3 extends over 13 amino acids. Trimming pared 1 base from V and 1 base from J, leaving 4 bases between. Germline values: CDR1 SEHNR, CDR2 FQNEAQ (reference sequence). Sequencing templates came from extracted RNA that was reverse transcribed into cDNA. TCRdb's copy holds only in-frame clones and misses some; the assay was immunoSEQ multiplex PCR. This sample has approximately 200,000 clones, with 40% to 55% found just once. The data are from a study of CD8+ T cells in alopecia areata.

This TCR derives from a human donor with alopecia areata. Sequencing used CD4+ T cells sorted from blood, obtained around week 37, from a patient treated with tofacitinib. The rearrangement joins TRBV7-9 to TRBJ1-1, with no clear D. CDR3 residues: CASSLGENTEAFF. The CDR3 DNA follows: TGTGCCAGCAGCTTAGGGGAGAACACTGAAGCTTTCTTT. The entire variable domain, with the rest obtained from reference TRBV7-9 and TRBJ1-1, is as follows: DTGVSQNPRHKITKRGQNVTFRCDPISEHNRLYWYRQTLGQGPEFLTYFQNEAQLEKSRLLSDRFSAERPKGSFSTLEIQRTEQGDSAMYLCASSLGENTEAFFGQGTRLTVV.